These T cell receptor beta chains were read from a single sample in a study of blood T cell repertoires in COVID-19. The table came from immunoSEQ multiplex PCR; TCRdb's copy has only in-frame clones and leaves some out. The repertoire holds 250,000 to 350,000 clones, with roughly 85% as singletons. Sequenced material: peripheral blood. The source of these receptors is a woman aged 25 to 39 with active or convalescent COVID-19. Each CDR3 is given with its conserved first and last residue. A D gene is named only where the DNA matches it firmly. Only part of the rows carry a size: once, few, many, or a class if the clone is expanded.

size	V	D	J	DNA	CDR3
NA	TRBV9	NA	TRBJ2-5	TGTGCCAGCAGCGTTCGGGGTAGCGGCCAAGAGACCCAGTACTTC	CASSVRGSGQETQYF
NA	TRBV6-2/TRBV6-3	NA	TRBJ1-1	TGTGCCAGCAGTCGCGGAAGGGAGAGGGACACTGAAGCTTTCTTT	CASSRGRERDTEAFF
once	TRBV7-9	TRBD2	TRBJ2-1	TGTGCCGGAGGCGGTAGCGGGGGAGGGAATGAGCAGTTCTTC	CAGGGSGGGNEQFF
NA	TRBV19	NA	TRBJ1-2	TGTGCCAGTGGGGGGACCTCCTATGGCTACACCTTC	CASGGTSYGYTF
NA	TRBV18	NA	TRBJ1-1	TGTGCCAGCTCAGGGCAGAGCAACACTGAAGCTTTCTTT	CASSGQSNTEAFF
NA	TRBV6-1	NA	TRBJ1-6	TGTGCCAGCAGTGAAGTAGGTGCCCCCGGGGATTCACCCCTCCACTTT	CASSEVGAPGDSPLHF
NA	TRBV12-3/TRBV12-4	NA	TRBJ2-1	TGTGCCAGCAGTTTACGTTTGTACAATGAGCAGTTCTTC	CASSLRLYNEQFF
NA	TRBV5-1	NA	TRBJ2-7	TGCGCCAGCAGCTCCTATCGGACGGAGGACTCCTACGAGCAGTACTTC	CASSSYRTEDSYEQYF
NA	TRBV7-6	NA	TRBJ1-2	TGTGCCAGCAGCCCTAATCAGGGAGGGATTTTTGGCTACACCTTC	CASSPNQGGIFGYTF
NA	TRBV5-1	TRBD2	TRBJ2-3	TGCGCCAGCCGAGACCTGACCCCGGGACTAGGGGCAGATACGCAGTATTTT	CASRDLTPGLGADTQYF
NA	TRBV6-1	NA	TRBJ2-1	TGTGCCAGCAGTGAAGTGGCGGGGTTTGAGCAGTTCTTC	CASSEVAGFEQFF
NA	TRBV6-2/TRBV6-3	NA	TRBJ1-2	TGTGCCAGCAGTTTCCGTAGGACAGCGGGAAATGGCTACACCTTC	CASSFRRTAGNGYTF
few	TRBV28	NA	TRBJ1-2	TGTGCCACCTTCCTGGCACAGGGAAGGGAGGGAGGTGGCTACACCTTC	CATFLAQGREGGGYTF
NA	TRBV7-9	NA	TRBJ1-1	TGTGCCAGCAGCCCCCTCGTGACAGGTCCGGAAGCTTTCTTT	CASSPLVTGPEAFF
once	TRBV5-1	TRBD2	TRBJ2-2	TGCGCCAGCAGCCCTGGACTAGCGATCTCGAACACCGGGGAGCTGTTTTTT	CASSPGLAISNTGELFF